This TCR beta chain was captured by sequencing in a study of blood T cell repertoires in COVID-19. Study context: COVID-19 samples from acute and convalescent phases originated in the United States, Italy and Spain.

This clone was counted a single time. Per the original methods: Amplification of reference gene primers was used by the study to estimate nucleated cell counts. The table came from immunoSEQ multiplex PCR; TCRdb's copy has only in-frame clones and leaves some out. V and J calls and clone size follow that table, whereas D and trimming were derived from the DNA. The sample yields a few hundred thousand clones, nearly 90% seen once. V gave up 1 base and J gave up 6 bases; unmatched junction bases: 2. The CDR3 has 12 residues. In germline, CDR1 is SQVTM, CDR2 ANQGSEA. The specimen sequenced was peripheral blood. The V gene is TRBV29-1, the J gene TRBJ1-1; 7 positions agree with TRBD1. The clonotype originates from a middle-aged woman who had recovered from COVID-19. CDR3 DNA sequence: TGCAGCGTTGAAGCAGGGGGATCTGAAGCTTTCTTT. Translation: CSVEAGGSEAFF.